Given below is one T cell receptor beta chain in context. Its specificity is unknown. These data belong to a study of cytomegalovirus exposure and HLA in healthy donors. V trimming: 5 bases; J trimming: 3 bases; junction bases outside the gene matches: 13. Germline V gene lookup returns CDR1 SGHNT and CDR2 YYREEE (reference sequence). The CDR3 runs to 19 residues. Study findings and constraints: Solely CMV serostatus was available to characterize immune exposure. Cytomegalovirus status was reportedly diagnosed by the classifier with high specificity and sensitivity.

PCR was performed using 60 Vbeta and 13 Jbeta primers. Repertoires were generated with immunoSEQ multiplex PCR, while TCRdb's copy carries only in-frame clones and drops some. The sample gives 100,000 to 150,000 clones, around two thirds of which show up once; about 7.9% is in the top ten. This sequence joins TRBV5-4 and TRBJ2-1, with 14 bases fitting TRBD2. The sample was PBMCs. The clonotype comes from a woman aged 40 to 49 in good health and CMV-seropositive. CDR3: CASSQRLAGGPRNYNEQFF. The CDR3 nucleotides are TGTGCCAGCAGTCAACGACTAGCGGGGGGGCCACGTAACTACAATGAGCAGTTCTTC.